Presented here are 29 T cell receptor beta chains from one specimen sequenced in a study of blood T cell repertoires in COVID-19 (dated by TCRdb to between 2020 and 2021). Library prep was done by the immunoSEQ multiplex PCR assay. TCRdb took this table from immuneACCESS and kept in-frame rearrangements with V and J called. Such tables lack part of the clones; where checked against another copy, unresolved V genes explain under half of the gap, and the rest is unexplained. The sample has about 89,000 clones on record, around 88% of them singletons. The ten largest account for roughly 0.43% of the sample. The specimen was peripheral blood. These receptors came from a man between 60 and 75 years old with acute or convalescent COVID-19.

J is TRBJ2-3 and V is TRBV6-1; D might be TRBD1 (5 bases). Germline CDR1 reads MNHNS; CDR2 reads SASEGT. The CDR3 loop spans 12 amino acids. The V and J ends lost 5 bases and 4 bases respectively, with 7 bases between them. DNA of the CDR3: TGTGCCAGCAGTTCCAGGGCAGATACGCAGTATTTT. Its protein product is CASSSRADTQYF.

This sequence joins TRBV6-6 and TRBJ1-2; D is possibly TRBD1 (6 bases). The V and J ends lost 7 bases and 7 bases respectively, with 16 bases between them. Germline values: CDR1 MNHNY, CDR2 SVGAGI (reference sequence). The CDR3 totals 13 residues. CDR3 in DNA: TGTGCCAGCATTTCACAGGGCGGAAGTGGCTACACCTTC. Translated: CASISQGGSGYTF.

The rearrangement uses TRBV11-3 and TRBJ2-2, with 9 bases identical to TRBD2. With V trimmed by 0 bases and J by 4 bases, 3 bases remained unmatched. Germline V gives CDR1 SGHNT, CDR2 YENEEA. CDR3 length: 16 residues. The CDR3 bases are TGTGCCAGCAGCTTAGATGGCGGGAGGGTCACCGGGGAGCTGTTTTTT. This translates into CASSLDGGRVTGELFF.

V usage is TRBV5-1 and J usage is TRBJ2-1, with TRBD1 as a possible D gene (6 bases). The CDR3 loop spans 13 amino acids. Between the trimmed V and J ends, which lost 4 bases and 6 bases, there was a span of 11 bases. Germline V gives CDR1 SGHRS, CDR2 YFSETQ. This CDR3 is CASSPGQLNEQFF. As DNA, the CDR3 is TGCGCCAGCAGCCCCGGACAGCTCAATGAGCAGTTCTTC. The entire variable domain, with the rest obtained from reference TRBV5-1 and TRBJ2-1, is as follows: KAGVTQTPRYLIKTRGQQVTLSCSPISGHRSVSWYQQTPGQGLQFLFEYFSETQRNKGNFPGRFSGRQFSNSRSEMNVSTLELGDSALYLCASSPGQLNEQFFGPGTRLTVL.

The J gene is TRBJ1-6, the V gene TRBV6-5, with D hard to call. Between the trimmed V and J ends, which lost 7 bases and 9 bases, there was a span of 10 bases. Germline V CDR1 and CDR2: MNHEY, SVGAGI. The CDR3 totals 12 residues. CDR3 sequence (DNA): TGTGCCAGCACATCCGGTGGTTCACCCCTCCACTTT. Translation gives CASTSGGSPLHF.

This clone has a handful of counts. The chain carries TRBV7-8 and TRBJ2-1; D possibly corresponds to TRBD2 (6 bases). The germline V gene encodes CDR1 SGHVS and CDR2 FQNEAQ. The CDR3 has 13 amino acids. Trimming left V 8 bases short and J 0 bases short, with 8 bases between. The CDR3 sequence: CASAGTSYNEQFF. DNA for the CDR3: TGTGCCAGCGCGGGAACCTCCTACAATGAGCAGTTCTTC.

V and J are TRBV5-1 and TRBJ1-3; D gene uncertain. Germline CDR1 is SGHRS and CDR2 is YFSETQ. Trimming pared 4 bases from V and 0 bases from J, leaving 11 bases between. This CDR3 spans 15 amino acids. CDR3 DNA sequence: TGCGCCAGCAGCCCGAGGGAAAGCTCTGGAAACACCATATATTTT. Translated, it gives CASSPRESSGNTIYF.

The genes are TRBV9 and TRBJ2-5, with 8 bases matching TRBD1. The trim removed 2 bases at V and 3 bases at J, leaving 6 bases unmatched. Germline CDR1 SGDLS, CDR2 YYNGEE. CDR3 length: 15 residues. CDR3 sequence: CASSVWTGTEETQYF. CDR3 nucleotide sequence: TGTGCCAGCAGCGTTTGGACAGGGACGGAAGAGACCCAGTACTTC.

This clone came up once. The J gene is TRBJ2-5, the V gene TRBV11-1, with D possibly matching TRBD1 (5 bases). The ends were cut back, 5 bases at V and 2 bases at J, with 9 bases in the middle. The CDR3 extends over 13 amino acids. Per the germline V gene, CDR1 is SGHAT and CDR2 is FQDESV (reference sequence). CDR3 DNA sequence: TGTGCCAGCAGCCAGGGATTTCAAGAGACCCAGTACTTC. It yields the protein CASSQGFQETQYF.

V usage is TRBV29-1 and J usage is TRBJ2-2; 12 nucleotides agree with TRBD1. The germline V gene encodes CDR1 SQVTM and CDR2 ANQGSEA. The CDR3 covers 15 residues. V was pared by 5 bases and J by 7 bases, with 8 bases of the junction left unmatched. This CDR3 reads CSVYPGQGANGELFF. CDR3 nucleotides: TGCAGCGTTTATCCGGGACAGGGGGCGAACGGGGAGCTGTTTTTT.

The chain employs TRBV24-1 and TRBJ1-2, with D unclear. Trimming shortened V by 3 bases and J by 6 bases, and 10 bases separated the two germline ends. The germline V gene has CDR1 KGHDR and CDR2 SFDVKD. CDR3 length: 13 residues. CDR3 DNA: TGTGCCACCAGTGATCGGGTAGGAAATGGCTACACCTTC. Translation gives CATSDRVGNGYTF.

The V gene is TRBV18, the J gene TRBJ2-2, with 7 bases identical to TRBD1. Germline CDR1 KGHSH, CDR2 LQKENI. This CDR3 is 14 amino acids long. V was clipped by 10 bases and J by 3 bases; unmatched bases: 8. CDR3: CATKQGSYTGELFF. CDR3 DNA sequence: TGTGCCACCAAACAGGGGTCCTACACCGGGGAGCTGTTTTTT.

The chain recombines TRBV10-3 with TRBJ2-1; 10 nucleotides match TRBD2. V dropped 2 bases and J dropped 4; count of bases not matched to a gene: 8. The germline gives CDR1 ENHRY, CDR2 SYGVKD. The CDR3 runs to 17 residues. The CDR3 sequence is CAISEPGVAGGYNEQFF. The CDR3 nucleotides read TGTGCCATCAGTGAGCCGGGGGTAGCGGGAGGATACAATGAGCAGTTCTTC.

This clone has only one observation. The chain is built from TRBV18 and TRBJ2-1; 13 bases are a match to TRBD2. Germline V gene sequence: CDR1 KGHSH, CDR2 LQKENI. Germline trimming cut 4 bases from V and 9 bases from J; bases unmatched to any gene: 9. The CDR3 extends over 16 amino acids. This chain's CDR3 is CASSLGLAGVGGEQFF. CDR3 nucleotides: TGTGCCAGCTCACTTGGACTAGCGGGAGTCGGGGGTGAGCAGTTCTTC.

The chain combines TRBV5-1 with TRBJ2-5; 7 bases are a match to TRBD1. The CDR3 is 16 amino acids. Germline values: CDR1 SGHRS, CDR2 YFSETQ. Germline trimming cut 0 bases from V and 3 bases from J; bases unmatched to any gene: 8. The CDR3 protein is CASSLGGTGTEETQYF. The CDR3 coding sequence is TGCGCCAGCAGCTTGGGAGGCACCGGGACAGAAGAGACCCAGTACTTC. The entire variable domain, with the rest obtained from reference TRBV5-1 and TRBJ2-5, is as follows: KAGVTQTPRYLIKTRGQQVTLSCSPISGHRSVSWYQQTPGQGLQFLFEYFSETQRNKGNFPGRFSGRQFSNSRSEMNVSTLELGDSALYLCASSLGGTGTEETQYFGPGTRLLVL.

The chain joins TRBV19 to TRBJ1-4; D is ambiguous. Trimming took off 1 base at V and 3 bases at J, with 9 bases between the two ends. This CDR3 has 15 amino acids. The germline V gene encodes CDR1 LNHDA and CDR2 SQIVND (reference sequence). The CDR3 region has the DNA TGTGCCAGTAGTATAGCACCGGGAGCTAATGAAAAACTGTTTTTT. Translated, it gives CASSIAPGANEKLFF.

CDR3 sequence: CASSLSSGGSSEQFF. CDR3 coding DNA: TGTGCCAGCAGCTTGTCTAGCGGGGGGTCCAGTGAGCAGTTCTTC. The chain is built from TRBV7-3 and TRBJ2-1; 11 nucleotides line up with TRBD2. Germline assignment: CDR1 SGHTA and CDR2 FQGTGA. J was trimmed by 9 bases and V by 3 bases; bases with no gene match: 7. The CDR3 covers 15 residues.

The V and J genes are TRBV7-6 and TRBJ1-5, with TRBD1 as a possible D gene (5 bases). This CDR3 comprises 15 residues. Germline V lookup: CDR1 SGHVS, CDR2 FNYEAQ. Trimming took off 2 bases at V and 5 bases at J, with 13 bases between the two ends. The CDR3 spells CASSLWQGGDQPQHF. The CDR3 DNA reads as TGTGCCAGCAGCTTATGGCAGGGAGGGGATCAGCCCCAGCATTTT.

The V call is TRBV19, the J call TRBJ1-2, with D possibly matching TRBD1 (6 bases). V was shortened by 2 bases and J by 2 bases, with 9 bases between the two germline ends. The CDR3 contains 14 residues. Per the germline V gene, CDR1 is LNHDA and CDR2 is SQIVND (reference sequence). The CDR3 DNA reads TGTGCCAGTAGTATAAACAGGGAGAACTATGGCTACACCTTC. This encodes CASSINRENYGYTF.

This sequence joins TRBV19 and TRBJ2-5; D unresolved. Germline CDR1 reads LNHDA; CDR2 reads SQIVND (reference sequence). Trimming removed 3 bases from V and 5 bases from J, with 10 bases in between. The CDR3 contains 13 residues. CDR3 DNA: TGTGCCAGTAGTATCTCGCCGAGGGAGACCCAGTACTTC. Translating gives CASSISPRETQYF.

This chain links TRBV5-1 with TRBJ2-7, with D possibly being TRBD1 (6 bases). The CDR3 consists of 15 residues. V was cut by 4 bases and J by 0 bases, with 14 bases left in between. Per the germline V gene, CDR1 is SGHRS and CDR2 is YFSETQ. The chain's CDR3 is CASSKTGQSSYEQYF. CDR3 sequence (DNA): TGCGCCAGCAGCAAAACCGGACAGTCCTCCTACGAGCAGTACTTC.

Details on this clone: Other DNA variants within this sample encode the same CDR3. The chain uses TRBV24-1 and TRBJ2-5; 8 bases map to TRBD1. Germline CDR1 reads KGHDR; CDR2 reads SFDVKD. V shed 4 bases and J 3 bases; nucleotides not matched to a gene: 3. The CDR3 extends over 14 amino acids. The CDR3 region is CATSDPTGEETQYF. CDR3 nucleotides: TGTGCCACCAGTGACCCGACAGGGGAAGAGACCCAGTACTTC.

The chain links TRBV18 to TRBJ2-7; tentatively, D is TRBD1 (6 bases). Per the germline V gene, CDR1 is KGHSH and CDR2 is LQKENI. V dropped 3 bases and J dropped 0 bases, with 12 bases sitting between them. The CDR3 runs to 15 residues. In DNA, the CDR3 is TGTGCCAGCTCACCCCGGACAGCCAGCTCCTACGAGCAGTACTTC. It specifies CASSPRTASSYEQYF.

The V and J genes are TRBV9 and TRBJ1-2, with TRBD1 matching over 10 bases. The germline CDR1 and CDR2 sequences are SGDLS and YYNGEE. The CDR3 is 17 residues long. J lost 7 bases, V lost 0 bases, and 12 bases had no gene match. CDR3 sequence reads: CASSVELRQGAPGGYTF. The DNA of the CDR3 is TGTGCCAGCAGCGTAGAACTCAGACAGGGGGCGCCTGGTGGCTACACCTTC. Looking up the rest from reference TRBV9 and TRBJ1-2 gives the full variable domain: DSGVTQTPKHLITATGQRVTLRCSPRSGDLSVYWYQQSLDQGLQFLIQYYNGEERAKGNILERFSAQQFPDLHSELNLSSLELGDSALYFCASSVELRQGAPGGYTFGSGTRLTVV.

V usage is TRBV5-1 and J usage is TRBJ2-7; 8 nucleotides align to TRBD2. Germline assignment: CDR1 SGHRS and CDR2 YFSETQ. There are 17 residues in the CDR3. Germline trimming cut 4 bases from V and 4 bases from J; bases unmatched to any gene: 16. CDR3 sequence (DNA): TGCGCCAGCAGCCCGGGTTTGGCGGGGGGCTTAGATTACGAGCAGTACTTC. This encodes CASSPGLAGGLDYEQYF.

The chain has TRBV5-1 and TRBJ1-1, with D possibly matching TRBD1 (6 bases). Per germline, CDR1 SGHRS and CDR2 YFSETQ. CDR3 size: 15 residues. V gave up 4 bases and J gave up 0 bases, with 13 bases separating them. The chain's CDR3 is CASSPRGGMNTEAFF. As DNA, the CDR3 is TGCGCCAGCAGCCCTCGAGGGGGAATGAACACTGAAGCTTTCTTT.

The chain is built from TRBV12-3 or TRBV12-4 and TRBJ2-5, with D tentatively TRBD2 (5 bases). The length of the CDR3 is 12 residues. The V gene lost 1 base and the J gene lost 13 bases, with 13 bases spanning the gap. CDR3 nucleotide sequence: TGTGCCAGCAGTTTAGAGCGGAGCCCCCCGTACTTC. It is translated as CASSLERSPPYF.

About this clone: An end of the junction differs from the germline gene, which may be a read error. The gene calls are TRBV29-1 and TRBJ2-2; D is unresolved. The CDR3 consists of 14 residues. The germline V gene encodes CDR1 SQVTM and CDR2 ANQGSEA. The CDR3, as DNA: TGCAGCGTCGAAGACACAATATACACCGGGGAGCTGTTTTTT. Amino acids: CSVEDTIYTGELFF.

This clone turned up a few times. The rearrangement uses TRBV5-6 and TRBJ2-3; TRBD2 might be the D (6 bases). The V gene lost 0 bases and the J gene lost 1 base, with 21 bases spanning the gap. The CDR3 length is 19 residues. Germline CDR1 reads SGHDT; CDR2 reads YYEEEE. As DNA, the CDR3 is TGTGCCAGCAGCTTGGGAGGGATAACCCTAGCGCGTCGCACAGATACGCAGTATTTT. Translation gives CASSLGGITLARRTDTQYF.